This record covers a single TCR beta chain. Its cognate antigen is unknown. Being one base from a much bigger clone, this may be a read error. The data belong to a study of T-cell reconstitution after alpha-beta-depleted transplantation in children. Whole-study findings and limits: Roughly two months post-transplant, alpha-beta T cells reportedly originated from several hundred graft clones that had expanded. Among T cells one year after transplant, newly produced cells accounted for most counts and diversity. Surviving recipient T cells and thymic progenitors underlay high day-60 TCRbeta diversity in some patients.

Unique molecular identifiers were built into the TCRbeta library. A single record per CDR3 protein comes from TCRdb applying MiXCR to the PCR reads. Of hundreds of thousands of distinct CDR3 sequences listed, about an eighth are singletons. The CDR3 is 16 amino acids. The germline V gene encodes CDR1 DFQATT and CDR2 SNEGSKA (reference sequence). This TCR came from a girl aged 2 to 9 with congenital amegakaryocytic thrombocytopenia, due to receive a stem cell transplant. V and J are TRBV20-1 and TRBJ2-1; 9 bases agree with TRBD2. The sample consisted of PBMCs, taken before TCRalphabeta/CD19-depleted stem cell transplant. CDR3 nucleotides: TGCAGTGCTAGAGCGCTAGCGGGAACACTATACAATGAGCGGTTCTTC. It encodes CSARALAGTLYNERFF.